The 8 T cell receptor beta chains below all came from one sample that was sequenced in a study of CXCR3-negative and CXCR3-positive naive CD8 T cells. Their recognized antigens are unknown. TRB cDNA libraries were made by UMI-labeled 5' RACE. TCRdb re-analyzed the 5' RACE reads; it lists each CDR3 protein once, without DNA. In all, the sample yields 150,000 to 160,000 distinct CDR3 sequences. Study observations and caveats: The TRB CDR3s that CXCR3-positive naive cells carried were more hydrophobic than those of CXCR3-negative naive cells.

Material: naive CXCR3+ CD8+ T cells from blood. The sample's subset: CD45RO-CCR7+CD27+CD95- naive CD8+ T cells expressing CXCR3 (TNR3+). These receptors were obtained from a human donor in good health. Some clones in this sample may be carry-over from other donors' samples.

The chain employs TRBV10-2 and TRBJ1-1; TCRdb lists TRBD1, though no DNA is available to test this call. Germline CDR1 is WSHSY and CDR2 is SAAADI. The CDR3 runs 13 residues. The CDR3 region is CASSGGLNTEAFF.

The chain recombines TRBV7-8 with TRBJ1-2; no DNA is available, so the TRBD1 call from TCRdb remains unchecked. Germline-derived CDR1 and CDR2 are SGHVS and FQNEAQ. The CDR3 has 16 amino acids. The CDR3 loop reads CASSLGPEGGRGGYTF.

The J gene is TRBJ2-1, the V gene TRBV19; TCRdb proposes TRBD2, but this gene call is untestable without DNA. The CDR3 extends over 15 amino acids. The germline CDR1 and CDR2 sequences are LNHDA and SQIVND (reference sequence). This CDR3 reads CASSIWTTGSNEQFF.

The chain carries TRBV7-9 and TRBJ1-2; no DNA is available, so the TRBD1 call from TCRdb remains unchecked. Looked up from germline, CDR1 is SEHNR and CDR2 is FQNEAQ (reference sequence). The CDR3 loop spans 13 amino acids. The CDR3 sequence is CASSGGGVYGYTF.

CDR3 sequence: CASSPTGTPEAFF. This sequence joins TRBV7-9 and TRBJ1-1; the D gene TCRdb calls, TRBD1, cannot be checked with no DNA. The CDR3 runs 13 residues. Germline loops: CDR1 SEHNR, CDR2 FQNEAQ (reference sequence).

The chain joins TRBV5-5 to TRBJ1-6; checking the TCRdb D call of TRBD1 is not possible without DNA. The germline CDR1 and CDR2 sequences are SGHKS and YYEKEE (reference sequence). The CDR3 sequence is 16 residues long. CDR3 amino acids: CASSPWDRERNSPLHF.

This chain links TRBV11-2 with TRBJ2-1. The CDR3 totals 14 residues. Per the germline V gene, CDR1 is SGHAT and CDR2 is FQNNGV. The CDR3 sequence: CASSMTSSYDEQFF.

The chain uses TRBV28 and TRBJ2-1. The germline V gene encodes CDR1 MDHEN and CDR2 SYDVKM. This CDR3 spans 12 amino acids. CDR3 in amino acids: CASSHTIIEQFF.